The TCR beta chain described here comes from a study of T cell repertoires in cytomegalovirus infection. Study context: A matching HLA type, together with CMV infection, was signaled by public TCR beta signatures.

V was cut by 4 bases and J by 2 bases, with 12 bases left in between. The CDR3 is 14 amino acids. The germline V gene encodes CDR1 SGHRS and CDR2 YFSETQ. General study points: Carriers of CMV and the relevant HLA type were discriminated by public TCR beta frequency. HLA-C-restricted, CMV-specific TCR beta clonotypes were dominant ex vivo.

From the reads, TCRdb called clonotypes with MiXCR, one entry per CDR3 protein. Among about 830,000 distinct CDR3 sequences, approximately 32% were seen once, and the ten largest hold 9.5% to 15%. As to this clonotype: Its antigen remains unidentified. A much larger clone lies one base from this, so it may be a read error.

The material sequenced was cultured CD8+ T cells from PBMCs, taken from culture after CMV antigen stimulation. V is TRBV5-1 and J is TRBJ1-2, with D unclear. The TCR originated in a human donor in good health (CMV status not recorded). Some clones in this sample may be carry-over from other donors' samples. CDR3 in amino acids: CASSKPDGNYGYTF. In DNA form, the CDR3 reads TGCGCCAGCAGCAAACCGGACGGAAACTATGGCTACACCTTC.